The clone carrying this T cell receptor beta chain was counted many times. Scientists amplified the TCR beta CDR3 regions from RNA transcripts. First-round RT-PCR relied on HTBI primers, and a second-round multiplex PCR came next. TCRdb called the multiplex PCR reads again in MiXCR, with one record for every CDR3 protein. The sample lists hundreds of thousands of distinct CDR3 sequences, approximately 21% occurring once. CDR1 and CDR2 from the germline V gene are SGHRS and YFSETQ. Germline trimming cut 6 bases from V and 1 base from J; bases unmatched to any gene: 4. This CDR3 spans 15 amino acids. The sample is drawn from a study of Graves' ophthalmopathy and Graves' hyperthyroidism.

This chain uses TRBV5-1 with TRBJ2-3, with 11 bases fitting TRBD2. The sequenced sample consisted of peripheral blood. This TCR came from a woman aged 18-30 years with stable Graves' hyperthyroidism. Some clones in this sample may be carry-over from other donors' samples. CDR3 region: CASTELAGGTDTQYF. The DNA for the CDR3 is TGCGCCAGCACGGAACTAGCGGGAGGCACAGATACGCAGTATTTT.